The 24 T cell receptor beta chains listed next were all sequenced from one sample in a study of CD4+ T cells in melanoma. Only in-frame clones appear in the TCRdb table, and some are missing; sequencing was by immunoSEQ multiplex PCR. The table records 50,000 to 60,000 clones, over 60% of them present only once. Sequencing was done on a sample of tumor tissue. The receptors come from a human donor with melanoma.

V usage is TRBV7-9 and J usage is TRBJ1-2; TRBD1 matches 9 bases. J lost 2 bases, V lost 4 bases, and 8 bases had no gene match. Germline loops: CDR1 SEHNR, CDR2 FQNEAQ (reference sequence). The CDR3 runs to 16 residues. The CDR3 protein is CASSSPYRGRNYGYTF. The CDR3 nucleotides read TGTGCCAGCAGCTCACCCTACAGGGGGCGGAACTATGGCTACACCTTC.

By sample fraction, this clone is large. This rearrangement joins TRBV7-6 to TRBJ2-1; 9 bases match TRBD2. This CDR3 comprises 16 residues. Per the germline V gene, CDR1 is SGHVS and CDR2 is FNYEAQ. V was pared by 3 bases and J by 8 bases, with 11 bases of the junction left unmatched. CDR3 in DNA: TGTGCCAGCAGCTTCGGCGCGGGGGGGACTGGGGATGAGCAGTTCTTC. Its protein is CASSFGAGGTGDEQFF.

This chain joins TRBV4-3 and TRBJ2-3; D gene uncertain. V gave up 3 bases and J gave up 1 base, with 11 bases separating them. Germline V gene sequence: CDR1 LGHNA, CDR2 YSLEER. The CDR3 is 15 amino acids. The CDR3 region has the DNA TGCGCCAGCAGCCAGAAGGGATGGGGCACAGATACGCAGTATTTT. Protein product: CASSQKGWGTDTQYF.

The V gene is TRBV5-4, the J gene TRBJ2-1, with D perhaps TRBD2 (6 bases). CDR3 size: 11 residues. V was pared by 4 bases and J by 7 bases, with 6 bases between. Germline loops: CDR1 SGHNT, CDR2 YYREEE (reference sequence). The CDR3, as DNA: TGTGCCAGCAGCGCGGGGAATGAGCAGTTCTTC. Protein: CASSAGNEQFF.

V and J are TRBV19 and TRBJ2-2; TRBD2 matches 10 bases. Germline V gene lookup returns CDR1 LNHDA and CDR2 SQIVND (reference sequence). After removal of 7 bases from V and 1 base from J, the junction contained 3 bases not matched to a gene. CDR3 length: 15 residues. The CDR3 nucleotides read TGTGCCAGTAAGCGACTAGCGGGGAACACCGGGGAGCTGTTTTTT. It specifies CASKRLAGNTGELFF.

The chain combines TRBV7-9 with TRBJ1-4; D gene ambiguous. Germline-derived CDR1 and CDR2 are SEHNR and FQNEAQ (reference sequence). Between the trimmed V and J ends, which lost 5 bases and 0 bases, there was a span of 4 bases. The CDR3 contains 13 residues. This CDR3 reads CASSLSTNEKLFF. The CDR3 bases are TGTGCCAGCAGCCTCTCAACTAATGAAAAACTGTTTTTT.

This clone was detected many times. J is TRBJ1-6 and V is TRBV2, with D tentatively TRBD1 (6 bases). This CDR3 has 14 residues. Germline CDR1 is SNHLY and CDR2 is FYNNEI. With 7 bases removed from V and 8 bases from J, the gap between germline ends came to 15 bases. The CDR3 reads CASTMGGSHSPLHF. CDR3 in DNA: TGTGCCAGCACCATGGGGGGCTCGCATTCACCCCTCCACTTT. Drawing the rest from reference TRBV2 and TRBJ1-6, the complete variable domain is EPEVTQTPSHQVTQMGQEVILRCVPISNHLYFYWYRQILGQKVEFLVSFYNNEISEKSEIFDDQFSVERPDGSNFTLKIRSTKLEDSAMYFCASTMGGSHSPLHFGNGTRLTVT.

The chain recombines TRBV4-3 with TRBJ1-1, with a tentative D call TRBD1 (5 bases). The CDR3 has 14 residues. Trimming left V 0 bases short and J 7 bases short, with 12 bases between. Germline lookup yields CDR1 LGHNA and CDR2 YSLEER. The CDR3 is CASSQEQARLEAFF. As DNA, the CDR3 is TGCGCCAGCAGCCAAGAACAGGCCAGACTTGAAGCTTTCTTT.

The chain has TRBV10-1 and TRBJ1-1; 7 bases fit TRBD1. The germline CDR1 and CDR2 sequences are WNHNN and SYGVQD (reference sequence). Trimming removed 0 bases from V and 8 bases from J; junction bases left unmatched: 12. The CDR3 totals 16 residues. The CDR3 DNA follows: TGCGCCAGCAGTGAGTCGATTCACGGAGGGGGCGCGGAAGCTTTCTTT. Its translation: CASSESIHGGGAEAFF.

The genes are TRBV27 and TRBJ2-7; the match to TRBD2 covers 7 bases. The germline V gene encodes CDR1 MNHEY and CDR2 SMNVEV (reference sequence). J was trimmed by 3 bases and V by 5 bases; bases with no gene match: 10. This CDR3 has 15 amino acids. The CDR3 sequence: CASSGVPTGGYEQYF. DNA for the CDR3: TGTGCCAGCAGTGGGGTTCCGACGGGGGGCTACGAGCAGTACTTC.

A word on this clone: Within the sample, other DNA sequences also encode this same CDR3. V usage is TRBV27 and J usage is TRBJ1-1; D is unresolved. CDR3 length: 13 amino acids. In germline, CDR1 is MNHEY, CDR2 SMNVEV (reference sequence). V was cut by 3 bases and J by 0 bases, with 5 bases left in between. The CDR3 sequence: CASSFTVNTEAFF. In DNA, the CDR3 is TGTGCCAGCAGTTTTACAGTGAACACTGAAGCTTTCTTT.

The chain uses TRBV7-9 and TRBJ2-7; maybe TRBD1 (5 bases). Per the germline V gene, CDR1 is SEHNR and CDR2 is FQNEAQ (reference sequence). Trimming cost V 5 bases and J 4 bases, with 15 bases left between them. The CDR3 runs to 14 residues. CDR3 DNA: TGTGCCAGCAGCCCGAGTACAGGATCTTACGAGCAGTACTTC. It translates to CASSPSTGSYEQYF.

The chain joins TRBV28 to TRBJ2-7; possibly TRBD1 for D (6 bases). Germline V gene data show CDR1 as MDHEN and CDR2 as SYDVKM. Trimming stripped 10 bases from V and 9 bases from J, with 16 bases between. The CDR3 loop spans 11 amino acids. The CDR3 reads CATHNRAAQYF. DNA of the CDR3: TGTGCCACCCACAACAGGGCCGCGCAGTACTTC. Full variable domain (remainder filled in from reference TRBV28 and TRBJ2-7): DVKVTQSSRYLVKRTGEKVFLECVQDMDHENMFWYRQDPGLGLRLIYFSYDVKMKEKGDIPEGYSVSREKKERFSLILESASTNQTSMYLCATHNRAAQYFGPGTRLTVT.

This clone was picked up many times. The J gene is TRBJ2-4, the V gene TRBV5-1; 9 nucleotides match TRBD1. With 0 bases clipped from V and 10 bases from J, the junction kept 11 bases outside the gene matches. The CDR3 spans 16 residues. The germline CDR1 and CDR2 sequences are SGHRS and YFSETQ. Written as DNA, the CDR3 is TGCGCCAGCAGCTTGGGGACAGGGGACGACAAAAGAATTCAGTACTTC. This translates into CASSLGTGDDKRIQYF.

V usage is TRBV14 and J usage is TRBJ2-7; 12 positions match TRBD2. Germline-derived CDR1 and CDR2 are SGHDN and FVKESK. Losses at the gene ends were 1 base for V and 3 bases for J; bases not matched to a gene: 7. CDR3 length equals 17 residues. This CDR3 is CASSQGGWTSGNYEQYF. CDR3 nucleotide sequence: TGTGCCAGCAGCCAAGGTGGATGGACTAGCGGGAACTACGAGCAGTACTTC.

The CDR3 reads CASSQVWGWDYGYTF. The CDR3 region has the DNA TGTGCCAGCAGCCAAGTCTGGGGATGGGACTATGGCTACACCTTC. The rearrangement links TRBV4-2 to TRBJ1-2; D remains unclear. This CDR3 comprises 15 residues. Germline CDR1 and CDR2: LGHNA and YNFKEQ. Trimming pared 1 base from V and 3 bases from J, leaving 12 bases between.

The gene calls are TRBV18 and TRBJ1-5; no firm D call. This CDR3 region has 15 residues. The germline gives CDR1 KGHSH, CDR2 LQKENI. V was cut by 1 base and J by 1 base, with 8 bases left in between. The CDR3 is CASSPQPGSNQPQHF. CDR3 sequence (DNA): TGTGCCAGCTCACCACAACCCGGGAGCAATCAGCCCCAGCATTTT.

The chain links TRBV27 to TRBJ2-7; D ambiguous. The germline V gene has CDR1 MNHEY and CDR2 SMNVEV (reference sequence). V lost 6 bases and J lost 7, with 13 bases in between. The CDR3 is made up of 12 amino acids. The CDR3 is CASRGPLSEQYF. CDR3 nucleotide sequence: TGTGCCAGCAGAGGACCGTTGTCGGAGCAGTACTTC.

This clone was seen a single time. The J gene is TRBJ2-7, the V gene TRBV19; D call uncertain. Germline CDR1 LNHDA, CDR2 SQIVND (reference sequence). This CDR3 has 13 amino acids. V lost 3 bases to trimming and J lost 10 bases, with 16 bases between them. CDR3 in amino acids: CASSISETQEQYF. DNA for the CDR3: TGTGCCAGTAGTATCTCCGAAACCCAGGAACAGTACTTC.

The V and J genes are TRBV11-2 and TRBJ1-2; D unclear. Germline-derived CDR1 and CDR2 are SGHAT and FQNNGV. This CDR3 is 15 amino acids long. The V end was cut by 0 bases, the J end by 3 bases, with 11 bases between. The CDR3 is CASSLDHGGHYGYTF. As DNA, the CDR3 is TGTGCCAGCAGCTTAGATCATGGCGGGCACTATGGCTACACCTTC.

This clone was recorded many times. CDR3 sequence reads: CASSPSGTDTQYF. CDR3 bases: TGTGCCAGCAGCCCCTCCGGCACAGATACGCAGTATTTT. The V and J genes are TRBV7-3 and TRBJ2-3; unclear D gene. Trimming took off 5 bases at V and 1 base at J, with 7 bases between the two ends. The CDR3 totals 13 residues. Per germline, CDR1 SGHTA and CDR2 FQGTGA.

This chain links TRBV25-1 with TRBJ2-4, with 8 bases that match TRBD1. Germline V lookup: CDR1 MGHDK, CDR2 SYGVNS. The V segment lost 6 bases and the J segment 0 bases; nucleotides outside the gene matches: 10. This CDR3 contains 17 residues. Here the CDR3 DNA reads TGTGCCAGCAGCCCCTCTGGGACAGGAGAAGCCAAAAACATTCAGTACTTC. Amino acids: CASSPSGTGEAKNIQYF.

For the CDR3, the DNA is TGTGCCAGCTCACGCGGGACAGGGCCCCTTGGGGGCTACACCTTC. The encoded protein is CASSRGTGPLGGYTF. The V gene is TRBV18, the J gene TRBJ1-2, with 9 bases identical to TRBD1. The CDR3 is made up of 15 amino acids. J lost 8 bases, V lost 4 bases, and 11 bases had no gene match. From germline, CDR1 is KGHSH and CDR2 LQKENI.

V is TRBV7-8 and J is TRBJ1-2; D possibly corresponds to TRBD1 (5 bases). This CDR3 has 15 amino acids. With 0 bases removed from V and 2 bases from J, the gap between germline ends came to 10 bases. CDR1 and CDR2 from the germline V gene are SGHVS and FQNEAQ. The CDR3 spells CASSLAGGRNYGYTF. As DNA, the CDR3 is TGTGCCAGCAGCTTAGCCGGGGGAAGGAACTATGGCTACACCTTC.